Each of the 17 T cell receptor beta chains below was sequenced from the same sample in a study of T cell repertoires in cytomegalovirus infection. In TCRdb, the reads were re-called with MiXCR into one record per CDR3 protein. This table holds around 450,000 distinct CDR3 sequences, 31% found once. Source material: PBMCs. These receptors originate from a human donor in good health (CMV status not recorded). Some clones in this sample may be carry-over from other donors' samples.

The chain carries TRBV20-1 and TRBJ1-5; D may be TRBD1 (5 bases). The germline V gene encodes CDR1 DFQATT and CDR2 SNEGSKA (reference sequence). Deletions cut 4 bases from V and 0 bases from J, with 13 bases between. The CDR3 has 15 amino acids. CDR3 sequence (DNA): TGCAGTGCTACACTGACAGTAACTAGCAATCAGCCCCAGCATTTT. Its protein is CSATLTVTSNQPQHF.

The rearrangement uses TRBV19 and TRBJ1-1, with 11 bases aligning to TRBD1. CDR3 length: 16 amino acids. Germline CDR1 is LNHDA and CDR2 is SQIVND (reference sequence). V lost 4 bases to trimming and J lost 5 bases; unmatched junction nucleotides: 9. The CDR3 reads CASSTGTGGFWTEAFF. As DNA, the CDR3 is TGTGCCAGTAGTACGGGGACAGGGGGGTTCTGGACTGAAGCTTTCTTT.

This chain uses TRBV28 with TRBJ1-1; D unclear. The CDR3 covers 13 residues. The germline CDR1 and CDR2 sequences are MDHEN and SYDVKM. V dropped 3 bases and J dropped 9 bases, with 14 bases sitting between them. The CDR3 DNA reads TGTGCCAGCAGTTTTAGCAGGTTGCAGCAAGCTTTCTTT. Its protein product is CASSFSRLQQAFF.

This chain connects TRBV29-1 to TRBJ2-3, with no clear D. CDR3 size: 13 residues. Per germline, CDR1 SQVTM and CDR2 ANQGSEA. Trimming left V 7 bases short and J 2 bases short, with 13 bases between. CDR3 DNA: TGCAGCGGTTGGGCAGCTGCCACAGATACGCAGTATTTT. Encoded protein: CSGWAAATDTQYF.

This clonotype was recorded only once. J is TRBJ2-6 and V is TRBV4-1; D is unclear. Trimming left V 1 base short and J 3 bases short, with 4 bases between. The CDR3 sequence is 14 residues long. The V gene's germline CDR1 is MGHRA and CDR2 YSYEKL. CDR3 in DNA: TGCGCCAGCAGCCAAGGCTGTGGGGCCAACGTCCTGACTTTC. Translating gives CASSQGCGANVLTF.

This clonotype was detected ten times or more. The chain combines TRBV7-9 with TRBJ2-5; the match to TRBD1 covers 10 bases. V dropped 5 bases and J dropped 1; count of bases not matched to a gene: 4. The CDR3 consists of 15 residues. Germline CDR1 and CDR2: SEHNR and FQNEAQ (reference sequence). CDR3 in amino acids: CASSARDRGQETQYF. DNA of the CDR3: TGTGCCAGCAGCGCCAGGGACAGGGGCCAAGAGACCCAGTACTTC.

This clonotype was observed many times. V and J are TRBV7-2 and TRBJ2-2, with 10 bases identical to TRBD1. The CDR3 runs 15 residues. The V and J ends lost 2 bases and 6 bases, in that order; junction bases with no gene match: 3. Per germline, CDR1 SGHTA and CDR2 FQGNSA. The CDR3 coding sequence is TGTGCCAGCAGCTTACGACAGGGGGCCGCCGGGGAGCTGTTTTTT. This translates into CASSLRQGAAGELFF.

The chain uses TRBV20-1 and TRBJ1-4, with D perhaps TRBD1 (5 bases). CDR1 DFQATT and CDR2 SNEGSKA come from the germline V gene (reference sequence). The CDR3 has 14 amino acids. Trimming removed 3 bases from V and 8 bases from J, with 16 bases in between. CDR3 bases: TGCAGTGCTAGTTATCGGCGGGGCGGGGAAAAACTGTTTTTT. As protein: CSASYRRGGEKLFF.

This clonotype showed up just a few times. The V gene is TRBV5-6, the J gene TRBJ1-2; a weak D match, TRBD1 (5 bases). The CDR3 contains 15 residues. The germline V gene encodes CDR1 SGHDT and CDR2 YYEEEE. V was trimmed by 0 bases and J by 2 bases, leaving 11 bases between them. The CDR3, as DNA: TGTGCCAGCAGCTTGGGCGACAGAGCGAACTATGGCTACACCTTC. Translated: CASSLGDRANYGYTF.

The CDR3 DNA is TGCAGTGTACCGGACGAGGGTTGGCACGAGACCCAGTACTTC. It is translated as CSVPDEGWHETQYF. This rearrangement joins TRBV20-1 to TRBJ2-5, with a tentative D call TRBD2 (5 bases). The V and J ends lost 7 bases and 5 bases respectively, with 20 bases between them. This CDR3 has 14 amino acids. The germline gives CDR1 DFQATT, CDR2 SNEGSKA (reference sequence).

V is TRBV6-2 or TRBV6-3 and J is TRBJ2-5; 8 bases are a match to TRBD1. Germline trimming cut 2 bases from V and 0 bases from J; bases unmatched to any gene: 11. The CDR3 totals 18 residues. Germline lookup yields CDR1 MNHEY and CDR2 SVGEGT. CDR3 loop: CASSYRARQGSDQETQYF. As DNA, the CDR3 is TGTGCCAGCAGTTACCGGGCAAGACAGGGGTCTGACCAAGAGACCCAGTACTTC.

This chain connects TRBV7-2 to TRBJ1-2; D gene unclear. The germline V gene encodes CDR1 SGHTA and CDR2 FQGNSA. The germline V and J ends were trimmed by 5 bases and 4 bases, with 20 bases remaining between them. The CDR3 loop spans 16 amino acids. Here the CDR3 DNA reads TGTGCCAGCAGCGGCAATAAGGGCCCCACAGTCTATGGCTACACCTTC. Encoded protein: CASSGNKGPTVYGYTF.

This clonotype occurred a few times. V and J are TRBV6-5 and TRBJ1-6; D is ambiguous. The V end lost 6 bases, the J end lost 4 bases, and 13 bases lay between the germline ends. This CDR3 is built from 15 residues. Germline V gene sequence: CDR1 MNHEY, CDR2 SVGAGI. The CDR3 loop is CASRPHTNYNSPLHF. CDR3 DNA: TGTGCCAGCAGACCCCACACTAATTATAATTCACCCCTCCACTTT.

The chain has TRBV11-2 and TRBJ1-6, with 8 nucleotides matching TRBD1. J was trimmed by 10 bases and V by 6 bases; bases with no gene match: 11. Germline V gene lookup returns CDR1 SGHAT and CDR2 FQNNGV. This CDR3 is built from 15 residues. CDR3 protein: CASSPQQGVDSPLHF. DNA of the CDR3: TGTGCCAGCAGTCCCCAACAGGGGGTTGACTCACCCCTCCACTTT. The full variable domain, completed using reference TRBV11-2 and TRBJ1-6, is EAGVAQSPRYKIIEKRQSVAFWCNPISGHATLYWYQQILGQGPKLLIQFQNNGVVDDSQLPKDRFSAERLKGVDSTLKIQPAKLEDSAVYLCASSPQQGVDSPLHFGNGTRLTVT.

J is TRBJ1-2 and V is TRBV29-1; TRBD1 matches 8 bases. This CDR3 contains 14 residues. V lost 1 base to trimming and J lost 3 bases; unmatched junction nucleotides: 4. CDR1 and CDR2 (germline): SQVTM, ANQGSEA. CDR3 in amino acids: CSVEVTGGYYGYTF. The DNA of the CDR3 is TGCAGCGTTGAAGTAACAGGGGGATACTATGGCTACACCTTC.

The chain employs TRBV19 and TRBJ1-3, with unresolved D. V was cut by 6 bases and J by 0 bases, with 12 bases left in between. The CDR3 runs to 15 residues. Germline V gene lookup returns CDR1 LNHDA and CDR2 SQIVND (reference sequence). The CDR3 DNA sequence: TGTGCCAGTAGCCCGACCGCCAGCTCTGGAAACACCATATATTTT. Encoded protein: CASSPTASSGNTIYF.

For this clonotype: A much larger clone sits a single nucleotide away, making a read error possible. The CDR3: CASSKQETQYF. The CDR3 nucleotides are TGTGCCAGCAGCAAACAAGAGACCCAGTACTTC. This chain joins TRBV7-9 and TRBJ2-5, with unresolved D. Trimming took 5 bases from V and 2 from J, leaving 3 bases between them. Per germline, CDR1 SEHNR and CDR2 FQNEAQ (reference sequence). The CDR3 consists of 11 residues.